The present entry profiles one TCR beta chain with its context. This sample stems from a study of blood T cell repertoires in COVID-19. Study-level background: The origin of the acute and convalescent COVID-19 samples was the United States, Italy and Spain. T cells, B-cell-depleted T cells, or PBMCs supplied cDNA or gDNA.

Germline V gene lookup returns CDR1 SGHRS and CDR2 YFSETQ. The length of the CDR3 is 15 residues. The ends were cut back, 4 bases at V and 7 bases at J, with 18 bases in the middle. Original handling: Amplified reference gene primers provided the basis for estimating nucleated cell counts. The data were produced by immunoSEQ multiplex PCR, yet TCRdb's version contains in-frame clones alone and is incomplete. D and trimming were read from the DNA, whereas the V and J calls and clone size are those reported in that table. The table shows about 100,000 clones, with just under 85% occurring only once. The sample comprised peripheral blood. The chain has TRBV5-1 and TRBJ2-1; possible D gene TRBD2, 6 bases. This TCR was recovered from a man aged 50-59 years with active or convalescent COVID-19. The CDR3 DNA is TGCGCCAGCAGCCCAGCTAGGACTACTTGGAATGAGCAGTTCTTC. This sequence encodes CASSPARTTWNEQFF.